The T cell receptor beta chain under discussion was sequenced for a study of CD8+CD57+ T cells in acquired aplastic anemia. At the level of the study: Yields of DNA that came from sorted CD4+ and CD8+ cells averaged around 3 ug. Study-level results: Between patients and controls, CD8+ Simpson's diversity did not vary significantly. Patients and controls shared 25 to 30 CD8+ CDR3 sequences, which appeared highly expressed in patients and within their immunodominant clones.

The CDR3 contains 12 residues. Between the trimmed V and J ends, which lost 3 bases and 5 bases, there was a span of 8 bases. Profiling that covered TCR beta VDJ and CDR3 relied on genomic DNA as its template. Using its own MiXCR run on the reads, TCRdb lists one record per CDR3 protein. The sample includes roughly 160,000 distinct CDR3 sequences, just under 65% of them seen just once. Remarks on this clonotype: The antigen remains unidentified.

The sequenced sample was sorted CD4+, CD8+, or CD8+CD57+ T cells (not recorded which) from PBMCs. The sequence was obtained from a human donor in good health. The rearrangement links TRBV12-3 or TRBV12-4 to TRBJ2-7, with D possibly being TRBD1 (5 bases). The CDR3 DNA sequence: TGTGCCAGCAGTTTGGGCAGGGACGAGCAGTACTTC. It encodes CASSLGRDEQYF.